The 23 T cell receptor beta chains in this list originate from one sample, sequenced in a study of shared clonotypes between healthy human individuals. The protocol was immunoSEQ multiplex PCR, while the TCRdb copy is restricted to in-frame clones and leaves out a portion. The profile shows about 590,000 clones, 95% of them singletons. The naive CD8 subset, CD45RO-negative cells positively selected for CCR7, excluded terminally differentiated effector memory CD45RA+ cells. Material for sequencing was naive CD8+ T cells sorted from blood. These receptors came from a young woman in good health.

The genes are TRBV11-2 and TRBJ1-2; 10 bases map to TRBD1. V was pared by 1 base and J by 7 bases, with 9 bases of the junction left unmatched. Germline CDR1 reads SGHAT; CDR2 reads FQNNGV. The CDR3 totals 16 residues. CDR3 sequence reads: CASSLGAGTGASGYTF. The CDR3, as DNA: TGTGCCAGCAGCTTAGGGGCCGGGACAGGGGCCTCTGGCTACACCTTC.

The chain is built from TRBV11-1 and TRBJ2-7, with D unclear. This CDR3 comprises 13 residues. Looked up from germline, CDR1 is SGHAT and CDR2 is FQDESV (reference sequence). The ends were cut back, 1 base at V and 2 bases at J, with 6 bases in the middle. CDR3 coding DNA: TGTGCCAGCAGCTTAGTTCAGCCCTACGAGCAGTACTTC. This encodes CASSLVQPYEQYF.

The V call is TRBV29-1, the J call TRBJ2-7, with TRBD1 matching 10 bases. In germline, CDR1 is SQVTM, CDR2 ANQGSEA. The CDR3 length is 14 residues. V lost 4 bases to trimming and J lost 6 bases; unmatched junction nucleotides: 9. In DNA, the CDR3 is TGCAGCGTTGGTTCCGGGACAGGGGAGGCCGAGCAGTACTTC. Protein product: CSVGSGTGEAEQYF.

The J gene is TRBJ1-5, the V gene TRBV27, with D hard to call. The CDR3 has 11 amino acids. V lost 6 bases, J lost 3 bases, and 3 bases lay in between. Germline assignment: CDR1 MNHEY and CDR2 SMNVEV (reference sequence). The CDR3 is CASSINQPQHF. The CDR3, as DNA: TGTGCCAGCAGCATCAATCAGCCCCAGCATTTT.

This chain joins TRBV14 and TRBJ2-1; 7 bases line up with TRBD2. This CDR3 region has 16 residues. The V segment lost 3 bases and the J segment 3 bases; nucleotides outside the gene matches: 8. The germline V gene encodes CDR1 SGHDN and CDR2 FVKESK. Written as DNA, the CDR3 is TGTGCCAGCAGCCATATACTAGCGCCAGTCTACAATGAGCAGTTCTTC. Translated: CASSHILAPVYNEQFF.

CDR3 sequence reads: CASTTRDGGSYNEQFF. The CDR3 DNA sequence: TGTGCCAGTACGACGAGGGACGGGGGGTCCTACAATGAGCAGTTCTTC. The rearrangement uses TRBV19 and TRBJ2-1, with 7 bases identical to TRBD2. CDR3 length equals 16 residues. The V and J ends lost 7 bases and 1 base, in that order; junction bases with no gene match: 10. Per germline, CDR1 LNHDA and CDR2 SQIVND (reference sequence).

The CDR3 nucleotides are TGCGCCAGCAGCCAAGGAGTTTTAGCGGGAGCCTACGAGCAGTACTTC. This translates into CASSQGVLAGAYEQYF. This chain links TRBV4-1 with TRBJ2-7, with 9 bases aligning to TRBD2. Germline-derived CDR1 and CDR2 are MGHRA and YSYEKL. Losses at the gene ends were 1 base for V and 2 bases for J; bases not matched to a gene: 6. This CDR3 comprises 16 residues.

The V gene is TRBV7-9, the J gene TRBJ2-2; tentatively, D is TRBD2 (5 bases). The V gene lost 5 bases and the J gene lost 1 base, with 14 bases spanning the gap. The germline V gene encodes CDR1 SEHNR and CDR2 FQNEAQ (reference sequence). The CDR3 contains 16 residues. CDR3 region: CASSLEEILNTGELFF. Written as DNA, the CDR3 is TGTGCCAGCAGCCTGGAGGAGATATTGAACACCGGGGAGCTGTTTTTT.

V and J are TRBV7-9 and TRBJ2-1; TRBD2 agrees at 10 bases. The V gene's germline CDR1 is SEHNR and CDR2 FQNEAQ (reference sequence). CDR3 length: 15 amino acids. V lost 2 bases and J lost 10; bases outside the gene matches: 8. The CDR3 here is CASSLLASGSREQFF. CDR3 nucleotide sequence: TGTGCCAGCAGCTTACTGGCTAGCGGGAGCAGAGAGCAGTTCTTC.

This clone was detected once. This chain connects TRBV28 to TRBJ2-7; D is unclear. Deletions cut 8 bases from V and 3 bases from J, with 11 bases between. CDR1 and CDR2 (germline): MDHEN, SYDVKM. The CDR3 spans 12 residues. The CDR3 here is CASPSVNYEQYF. The CDR3 bases are TGTGCCAGCCCAAGCGTGAACTACGAGCAGTACTTC. The full variable domain, with the rest looked up from reference TRBV28 and TRBJ2-7, is DVKVTQSSRYLVKRTGEKVFLECVQDMDHENMFWYRQDPGLGLRLIYFSYDVKMKEKGDIPEGYSVSREKKERFSLILESASTNQTSMYLCASPSVNYEQYFGPGTRLTVT.

The chain carries TRBV30 and TRBJ1-2, with D maybe TRBD1 (5 bases). Germline V CDR1 and CDR2: GTSNPN, SVGIG (reference sequence). Trimming stripped 7 bases from V and 4 bases from J, with 13 bases between. The length of the CDR3 is 12 residues. The CDR3 DNA sequence: TGTGCCTACCAGGGTTTCGGCTATGGCTACACCTTC. It specifies CAYQGFGYGYTF.

CDR3 sequence reads: CASSPGTRFYNEQFF. The CDR3 DNA reads TGTGCCAGCAGTCCCGGGACACGTTTTTACAATGAGCAGTTCTTC. The V gene is TRBV27, the J gene TRBJ2-1; the D gene is possibly TRBD1 (6 bases). The CDR3 spans 15 residues. Germline assignment: CDR1 MNHEY and CDR2 SMNVEV (reference sequence). The V gene lost 5 bases and the J gene lost 4 bases, with 15 bases spanning the gap.

The rearrangement links TRBV7-9 to TRBJ2-5; the D gene is possibly TRBD2 (5 bases). The CDR3 consists of 15 residues. V was trimmed by 5 bases and J by 3 bases, leaving 16 bases between them. Germline CDR1 is SEHNR and CDR2 is FQNEAQ (reference sequence). The chain's CDR3 is CASSPRVDSKETQYF. DNA for the CDR3: TGTGCCAGCAGCCCCCGGGTGGACTCCAAAGAGACCCAGTACTTC. The whole variable domain, remainder taken from reference TRBV7-9 and TRBJ2-5, is DTGVSQNPRHKITKRGQNVTFRCDPISEHNRLYWYRQTLGQGPEFLTYFQNEAQLEKSRLLSDRFSAERPKGSFSTLEIQRTEQGDSAMYLCASSPRVDSKETQYFGPGTRLLVL.

The genes are TRBV28 and TRBJ2-4; unclear D gene. The CDR3 contains 13 residues. Per germline, CDR1 MDHEN and CDR2 SYDVKM. The V gene lost 3 bases and the J gene lost 8 bases, with 11 bases spanning the gap. CDR3 residues: CASSFRLFDIQYF. The DNA of the CDR3 is TGTGCCAGCAGTTTCCGACTCTTCGACATTCAGTACTTC. Looking up the rest from reference TRBV28 and TRBJ2-4 gives the full variable domain: DVKVTQSSRYLVKRTGEKVFLECVQDMDHENMFWYRQDPGLGLRLIYFSYDVKMKEKGDIPEGYSVSREKKERFSLILESASTNQTSMYLCASSFRLFDIQYFGAGTRLSVL.

The chain recombines TRBV30 with TRBJ1-2, with D perhaps matching TRBD1 (6 bases). CDR3 size: 14 residues. CDR1 is GTSNPN and CDR2 is SVGIG in the germline V gene (reference sequence). V lost 5 bases and J 1 base, leaving 14 bases between the germline ends. Here the CDR3 DNA reads TGTGCCTGGTACACGACAGGAATTAACTATGGCTACACCTTC. It is translated as CAWYTTGINYGYTF.

This clone was observed once. J is TRBJ1-2 and V is TRBV5-8; 10 nucleotides align to TRBD1. Germline-derived CDR1 and CDR2 are SGHTS and YDEGEE. J gave up 6 bases and V 4 bases, and 18 bases lay outside the gene matches. The length of the CDR3 is 18 residues. CDR3 amino acids: CASSRKPRDRGIRDGYTF. In DNA, the CDR3 is TGTGCCAGCAGCAGAAAACCACGGGACAGGGGTATTAGGGATGGCTACACCTTC.

V gene TRBV5-6 combines with J gene TRBJ2-1, with 8 bases identical to TRBD2. Germline V CDR1 and CDR2: SGHDT, YYEEEE. The CDR3 covers 15 residues. Losses at the gene ends were 0 bases for V and 5 bases for J; bases not matched to a gene: 4. CDR3 residues: CASSLEGAGDNEQFF. The CDR3 nucleotides are TGTGCCAGCAGCTTGGAAGGAGCGGGAGACAATGAGCAGTTCTTC.

The J gene is TRBJ1-2, the V gene TRBV14, with TRBD1 as a possible D gene (5 bases). With 5 bases removed from V and 2 bases from J, the gap between germline ends came to 15 bases. This CDR3 spans 15 amino acids. The germline gives CDR1 SGHDN, CDR2 FVKESK. In DNA form, the CDR3 reads TGTGCCAGCAGCGATCACCTTCGGGGGAACTATGGCTACACCTTC. This gives the protein CASSDHLRGNYGYTF.

Concerning this clone itself: The same CDR3 is also encoded by other DNA sequences in this sample. V gene TRBV27 combines with J gene TRBJ1-1; D is undetermined. Germline V lookup: CDR1 MNHEY, CDR2 SMNVEV (reference sequence). V lost 3 bases and J 5 bases, leaving 10 bases between the germline ends. This CDR3 region has 13 residues. The CDR3 coding sequence is TGTGCCAGCAGTTTGTCGGAAAATACTGAAGCTTTCTTT. Translating gives CASSLSENTEAFF.

The DNA for the CDR3 is TGTGCCAGCAGACAAAGACAGGGGACCAACTATGGCTACACCTTC. Protein sequence: CASRQRQGTNYGYTF. The J gene is TRBJ1-2, the V gene TRBV6-5, with TRBD1 matching over 8 bases. V lost 6 bases, J lost 2 bases, and 8 bases stayed unmatched. Germline lookup yields CDR1 MNHEY and CDR2 SVGAGI. The CDR3 loop spans 15 amino acids.

V usage is TRBV2 and J usage is TRBJ2-3; 7 bases fit TRBD2. CDR1 is SNHLY and CDR2 is FYNNEI in the germline V gene. The J segment lost 2 bases and the V segment lost 3 bases, leaving 2 bases of the junction unmatched. The length of the CDR3 is 14 residues. This CDR3 reads CASSEERDTDTQYF. CDR3 coding DNA: TGTGCCAGCAGTGAGGAGCGGGACACAGATACGCAGTATTTT.

Turning to this clone: Other DNA sequences in this specimen translate into the identical CDR3. CDR3 sequence reads: CASSETGPYEQYF. DNA of the CDR3: TGTGCCAGCAGTGAGACTGGTCCCTACGAGCAGTACTTC. J is TRBJ2-7 and V is TRBV6-1, with D unclear. The CDR3 runs to 13 residues. Germline V gives CDR1 MNHNS, CDR2 SASEGT. V was shortened by 3 bases and J by 2 bases, with 8 bases between the two germline ends.

V and J are TRBV5-4 and TRBJ2-7, with TRBD2 as a possible D gene (5 bases). The CDR3 extends over 16 amino acids. The germline gives CDR1 SGHNT, CDR2 YYREEE (reference sequence). V lost 1 base to trimming and J lost 4 bases, with 18 bases between them. The DNA for the CDR3 is TGTGCCAGCAGCTTGAACGGGATGGCCGGAACGTACGAGCAGTACTTC. This translates into CASSLNGMAGTYEQYF. Variable domain in full (rest from reference TRBV5-4 and TRBJ2-7): ETGVTQSPTHLIKTRGQQVTLRCSSQSGHNTVSWYQQALGQGPQFIFQYYREEENGRGNFPPRFSGLQFPNYSSELNVNALELDDSALYLCASSLNGMAGTYEQYFGPGTRLTVT.